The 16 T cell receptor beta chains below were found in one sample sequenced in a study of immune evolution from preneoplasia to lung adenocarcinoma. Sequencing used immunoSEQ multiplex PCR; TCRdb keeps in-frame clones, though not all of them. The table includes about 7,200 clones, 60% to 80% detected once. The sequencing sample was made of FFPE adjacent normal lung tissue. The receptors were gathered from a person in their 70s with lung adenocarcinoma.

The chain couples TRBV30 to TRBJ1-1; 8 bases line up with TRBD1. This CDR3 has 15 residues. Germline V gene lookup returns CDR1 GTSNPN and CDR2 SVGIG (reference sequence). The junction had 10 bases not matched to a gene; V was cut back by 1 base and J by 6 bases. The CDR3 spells CAWSGSATGESEAFF. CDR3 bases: TGTGCCTGGAGTGGCTCCGCGACAGGGGAATCTGAAGCTTTCTTT.

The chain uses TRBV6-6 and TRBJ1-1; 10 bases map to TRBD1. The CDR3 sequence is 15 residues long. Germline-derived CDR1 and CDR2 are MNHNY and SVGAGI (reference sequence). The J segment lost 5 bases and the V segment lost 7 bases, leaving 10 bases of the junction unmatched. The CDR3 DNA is TGTGCCAGCATGAACCGGGACAGGGGATGGACTGAAGCTTTCTTT. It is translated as CASMNRDRGWTEAFF.

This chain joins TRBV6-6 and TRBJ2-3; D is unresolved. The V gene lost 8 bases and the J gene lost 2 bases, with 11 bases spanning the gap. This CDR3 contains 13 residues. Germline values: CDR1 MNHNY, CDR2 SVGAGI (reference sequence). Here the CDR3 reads CASVFVYTDTQYF. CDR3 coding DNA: TGTGCCAGCGTCTTTGTCTACACAGATACGCAGTATTTT.

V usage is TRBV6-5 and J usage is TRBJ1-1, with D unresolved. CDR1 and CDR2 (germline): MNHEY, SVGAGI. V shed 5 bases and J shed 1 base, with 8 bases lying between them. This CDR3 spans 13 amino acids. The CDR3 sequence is CASSPTSNTEAFF. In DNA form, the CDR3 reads TGTGCCAGCAGTCCTACATCGAACACTGAAGCTTTCTTT.

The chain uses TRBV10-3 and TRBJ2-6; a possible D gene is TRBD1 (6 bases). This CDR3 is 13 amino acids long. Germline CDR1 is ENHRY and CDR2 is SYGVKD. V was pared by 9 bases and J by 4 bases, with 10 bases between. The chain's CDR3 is CAIQGAGANVLTF. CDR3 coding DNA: TGTGCCATACAGGGTGCGGGGGCCAACGTCCTGACTTTC.

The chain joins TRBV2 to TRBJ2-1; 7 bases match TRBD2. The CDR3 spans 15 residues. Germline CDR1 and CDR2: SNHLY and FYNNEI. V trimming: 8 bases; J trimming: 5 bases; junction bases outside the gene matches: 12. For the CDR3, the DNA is TGTGCCAGCTCCGGATTTGCGGGGGACCACAATGAGCAGTTCTTC. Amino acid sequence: CASSGFAGDHNEQFF. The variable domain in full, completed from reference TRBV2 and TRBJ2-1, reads EPEVTQTPSHQVTQMGQEVILRCVPISNHLYFYWYRQILGQKVEFLVSFYNNEISEKSEIFDDQFSVERPDGSNFTLKIRSTKLEDSAMYFCASSGFAGDHNEQFFGPGTRLTVL.

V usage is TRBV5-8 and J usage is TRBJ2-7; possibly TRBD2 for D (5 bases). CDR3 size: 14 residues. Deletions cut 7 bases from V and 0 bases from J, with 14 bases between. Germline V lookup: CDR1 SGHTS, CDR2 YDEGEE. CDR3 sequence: CASALRGFSYEQYF. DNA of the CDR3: TGTGCCAGCGCCTTGAGAGGGTTCTCCTACGAGCAGTACTTC.

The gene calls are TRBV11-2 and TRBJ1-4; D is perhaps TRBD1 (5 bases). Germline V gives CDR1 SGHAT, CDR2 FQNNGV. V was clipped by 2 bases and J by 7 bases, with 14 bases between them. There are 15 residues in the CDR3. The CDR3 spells CASSLSAGGVEKLFF. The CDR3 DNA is TGTGCCAGCAGCTTATCGGCGGGGGGTGTTGAAAAACTGTTTTTT.

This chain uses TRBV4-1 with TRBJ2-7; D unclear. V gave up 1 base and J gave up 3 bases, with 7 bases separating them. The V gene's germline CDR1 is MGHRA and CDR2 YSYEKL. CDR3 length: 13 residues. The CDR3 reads CASSQAPGYEQYF. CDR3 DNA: TGCGCCAGCAGCCAAGCTCCGGGCTACGAGCAGTACTTC.

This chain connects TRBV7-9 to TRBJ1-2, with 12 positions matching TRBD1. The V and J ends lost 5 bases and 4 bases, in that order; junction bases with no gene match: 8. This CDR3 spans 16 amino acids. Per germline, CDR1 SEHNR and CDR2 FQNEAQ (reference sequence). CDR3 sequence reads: CASSRTGTGGSYGYTF. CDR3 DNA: TGTGCCAGCAGCCGAACCGGGACAGGGGGCAGCTATGGCTACACCTTC.

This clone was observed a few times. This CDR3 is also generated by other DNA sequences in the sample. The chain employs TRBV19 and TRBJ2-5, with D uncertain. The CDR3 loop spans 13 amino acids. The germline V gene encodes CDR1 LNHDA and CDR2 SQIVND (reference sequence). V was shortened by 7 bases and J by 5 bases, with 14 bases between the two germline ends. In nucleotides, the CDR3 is TGTGCCAGTACCGATGCCGGTGAGGAGACCCAGTACTTC. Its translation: CASTDAGEETQYF.

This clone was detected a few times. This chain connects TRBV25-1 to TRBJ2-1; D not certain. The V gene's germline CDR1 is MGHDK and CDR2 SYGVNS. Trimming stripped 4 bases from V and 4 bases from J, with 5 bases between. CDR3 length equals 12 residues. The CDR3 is CASSALYNEQFF. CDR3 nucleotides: TGTGCCAGCAGTGCTTTGTACAATGAGCAGTTCTTC.

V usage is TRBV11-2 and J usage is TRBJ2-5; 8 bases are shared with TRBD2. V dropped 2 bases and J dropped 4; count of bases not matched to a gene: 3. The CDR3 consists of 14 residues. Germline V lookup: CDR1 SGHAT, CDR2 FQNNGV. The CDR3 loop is CASSLPSGGETQYF. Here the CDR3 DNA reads TGTGCCAGCAGCTTACCGAGCGGGGGAGAGACCCAGTACTTC.

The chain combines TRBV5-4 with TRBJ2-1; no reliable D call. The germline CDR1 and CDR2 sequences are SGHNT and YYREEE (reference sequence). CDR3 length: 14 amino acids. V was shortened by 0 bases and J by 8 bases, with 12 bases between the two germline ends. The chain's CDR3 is CASSLDANADEQFF. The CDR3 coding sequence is TGTGCCAGCAGCTTGGATGCCAACGCAGATGAGCAGTTCTTC.

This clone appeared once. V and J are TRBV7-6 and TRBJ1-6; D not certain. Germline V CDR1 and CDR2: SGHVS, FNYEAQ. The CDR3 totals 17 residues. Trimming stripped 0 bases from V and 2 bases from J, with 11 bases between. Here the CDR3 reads CASSLALGDPYNSPLHF. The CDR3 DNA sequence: TGTGCCAGCAGCTTAGCGCTCGGGGATCCCTATAATTCACCCCTCCACTTT.

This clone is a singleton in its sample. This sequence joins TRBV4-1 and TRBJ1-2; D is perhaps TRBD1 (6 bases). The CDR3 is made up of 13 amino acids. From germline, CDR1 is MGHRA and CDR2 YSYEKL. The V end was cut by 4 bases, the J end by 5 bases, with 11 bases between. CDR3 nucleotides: TGCGCCAGCAGCCGGGGGACATTATATGGCTACACCTTC. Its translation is CASSRGTLYGYTF.